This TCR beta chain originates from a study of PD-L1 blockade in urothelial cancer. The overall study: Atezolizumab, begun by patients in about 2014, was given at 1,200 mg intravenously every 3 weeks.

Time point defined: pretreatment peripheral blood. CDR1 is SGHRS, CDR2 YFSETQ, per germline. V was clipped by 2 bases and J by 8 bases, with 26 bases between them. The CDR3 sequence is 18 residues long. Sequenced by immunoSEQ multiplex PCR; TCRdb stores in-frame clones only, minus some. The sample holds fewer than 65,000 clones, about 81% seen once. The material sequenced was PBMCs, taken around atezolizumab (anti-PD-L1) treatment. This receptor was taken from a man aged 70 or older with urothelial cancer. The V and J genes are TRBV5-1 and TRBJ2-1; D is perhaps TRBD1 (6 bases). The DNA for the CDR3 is TGCGCCAGCAGCTTTACCGCCCAGGGGACACACGAAAATGATGAGCAGTTCTTC. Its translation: CASSFTAQGTHENDEQFF.